This record covers a single TCR beta chain. V lost 6 bases and J lost 5; bases outside the gene matches: 16. CDR3 length: 17 residues. Germline V gene data show CDR1 as MDHEN and CDR2 as SYDVKM. TCRdb keeps only in-frame clones here, not all; method: immunoSEQ multiplex PCR. The sample records roughly 58,000 clones, 90% to 95% being singletons. The data originate from a study of T cell changes during pregnancy in multiple sclerosis. The specimen comprised CD8+ T cells from peripheral blood mononuclear cells, sampled in the third trimester of pregnancy. This TCR was recovered from a female donor with multiple sclerosis, enrolled in a pregnancy study. The chain uses TRBV28 and TRBJ2-1; TRBD2 agrees at 7 bases. The CDR3 region is CASSSLGERDYNNEQFF. In nucleotides, the CDR3 is TGTGCCAGCAGCTCCCTGGGGGAGCGGGATTATAACAATGAGCAGTTCTTC.